Following are 26 T cell receptor beta chains from one sample sequenced in a study of T cell changes during pregnancy in multiple sclerosis. Sequenced by immunoSEQ multiplex PCR; TCRdb stores in-frame clones only, minus some. The sample yields 30,000 to 45,000 clones, approximately 93% seen once. The sequences come from CD4+ T cells from peripheral blood mononuclear cells, collected in the first trimester of pregnancy. Source of these receptors: a female donor with multiple sclerosis, enrolled in a pregnancy study.

The V gene is TRBV5-4, the J gene TRBJ2-7, with TRBD1 matching over 9 bases. The germline CDR1 and CDR2 sequences are SGHNT and YYREEE (reference sequence). V lost 0 bases and J lost 1; bases outside the gene matches: 5. This CDR3 has 16 residues. The CDR3 reads CASSLEADRGSYEQYF. For the CDR3, the DNA is TGTGCCAGCAGCTTGGAAGCGGACAGGGGATCCTACGAGCAGTACTTC.

The CDR3 region is CATSRGGSAYEQYF. The DNA for the CDR3 is TGTGCCACCAGCAGAGGCGGTAGCGCCTACGAGCAGTACTTC. V is TRBV15 and J is TRBJ2-7; D is perhaps TRBD2 (5 bases). Trimming cost V 1 base and J 2 bases, with 9 bases left between them. The CDR3 consists of 14 residues. Germline lookup yields CDR1 LNHNV and CDR2 YYDKDF (reference sequence).

V is TRBV7-2 and J is TRBJ2-4, with D unclear. The V gene lost 5 bases and the J gene lost 2 bases, with 16 bases spanning the gap. The germline V gene has CDR1 SGHTA and CDR2 FQGNSA. The CDR3 extends over 16 amino acids. CDR3 DNA sequence: TGTGCCAGCAGCACGACAATCCGGCAGACCAAAAACATTCAGTACTTC. It is translated as CASSTTIRQTKNIQYF. The entire variable domain, with the rest obtained from reference TRBV7-2 and TRBJ2-4, is as follows: GAGVSQSPSNKVTEKGKDVELRCDPISGHTALYWYRQSLGQGLEFLIYFQGNSAPDKSGLPSDRFSAERTGGSVSTLTIQRTQQEDSAVYLCASSTTIRQTKNIQYFGAGTRLSVL.

The sample holds one count of this clone. V and J are TRBV5-1 and TRBJ1-2; 8 nucleotides agree with TRBD1. The trim removed 3 bases at V and 4 bases at J, leaving 2 bases unmatched. Germline V gene sequence: CDR1 SGHRS, CDR2 YFSETQ. CDR3 size: 13 residues. CDR3 sequence: CASSSQGAYGYTF. CDR3 bases: TGCGCCAGCAGCTCCCAGGGGGCCTATGGCTACACCTTC.

This CDR3 reads CASRLAGAVTQYF. CDR3 nucleotides: TGTGCCAGCAGACTAGCGGGGGCAGTGACCCAGTACTTC. The chain uses TRBV7-9 and TRBJ2-5, with TRBD2 matching 11 bases. The length of the CDR3 is 13 residues. Germline CDR1 reads SEHNR; CDR2 reads FQNEAQ (reference sequence). The J segment lost 7 bases and the V segment lost 6 bases, leaving 4 bases of the junction unmatched.

The chain couples TRBV6-6 to TRBJ2-2; D is possibly TRBD2 (5 bases). The CDR3 contains 13 residues. CDR1 is MNHNY and CDR2 is SVGAGI in the germline V gene (reference sequence). With 7 bases removed from V and 6 bases from J, the gap between germline ends came to 12 bases. The CDR3: CASISGRAGELFF. DNA for the CDR3: TGTGCCAGCATAAGCGGTCGGGCCGGGGAGCTGTTTTTT.

The chain employs TRBV5-1 and TRBJ2-7; the match to TRBD1 covers 7 bases. The CDR3 consists of 16 residues. In germline, CDR1 is SGHRS, CDR2 YFSETQ. V trimming: 5 bases; J trimming: 2 bases; junction bases outside the gene matches: 13. CDR3 residues: CASRARSGTATYEQYF. The CDR3 bases are TGCGCCAGCAGGGCACGCTCCGGGACAGCGACCTACGAGCAGTACTTC.

The rearrangement joins TRBV19 to TRBJ2-1; 7 bases map to TRBD2. The CDR3 runs to 13 residues. Unmatched junction bases numbered 7, after V lost 7 bases and J lost 7 bases. CDR1 and CDR2 (germline): LNHDA, SQIVND (reference sequence). The CDR3 DNA reads as TGTGCCAGTACCTTACCCGGGAGGAATGAGCAGTTCTTC. Translation: CASTLPGRNEQFF.

The chain is built from TRBV19 and TRBJ2-3, with 8 bases lining up with TRBD2. The V gene end was trimmed by 0 bases and the J gene end by 2 bases; junction bases not matched to a gene: 1. Germline CDR1 and CDR2: LNHDA and SQIVND (reference sequence). This CDR3 is 15 amino acids long. The CDR3, as DNA: TGTGCCAGTAGTATAGAACTAGCGGCCACAGATACGCAGTATTTT. Translated: CASSIELAATDTQYF.

This clone was observed once. The chain employs TRBV21-1 and TRBJ2-1; the DNA was not compared with TRBD2, the D call given in the table. TRBV21-1 is a pseudogene locus. The length of the CDR3 is 19 residues. The CDR3 coding sequence is TGTGCCAGCAGCACCCAGAAGCCCCAGGGAGGTAGGTCCTACAATGAGCAGTTCTTC. It encodes CASSTQKPQGGRSYNEQFF.

In nucleotides, the CDR3 is TGTGCCAGCAGTTTACAGGGGCGGAACACTGAAGCTTTCTTT. It codes for CASSLQGRNTEAFF. This rearrangement joins TRBV7-9 to TRBJ1-1, with TRBD1 matching 7 bases. Germline CDR1 reads SEHNR; CDR2 reads FQNEAQ (reference sequence). Trimming took 6 bases from V and 1 from J; bases not matched to a gene: 5. CDR3 length: 14 residues.

This clone was observed once. This chain uses TRBV18 with TRBJ1-5, with D possibly matching TRBD1 (5 bases). In germline, CDR1 is KGHSH, CDR2 LQKENI. Trimming stripped 2 bases from V and 6 bases from J, with 8 bases between. CDR3 size: 13 residues. The CDR3 DNA follows: TGTGCCAGCTCACCAGGGGCAGGTCAGCCCCAGCATTTT. It encodes CASSPGAGQPQHF.

This rearrangement joins TRBV7-8 to TRBJ2-7, with a tentative D call TRBD1 (6 bases). V was pared by 8 bases and J by 6 bases, with 14 bases between. The CDR3 contains 12 residues. Germline assignment: CDR1 SGHVS and CDR2 FQNEAQ. CDR3 residues: CASRDTTFEQYF. In nucleotides, the CDR3 is TGTGCCAGCCGGGACACGACTTTCGAGCAGTACTTC.

The chain is built from TRBV6-4 and TRBJ2-1; 14 positions match TRBD2. The V gene's germline CDR1 is MRHNA and CDR2 SNTAGT. The CDR3 is made up of 17 amino acids. The V segment lost 6 bases and the J segment 6 bases; nucleotides outside the gene matches: 10. The CDR3 DNA follows: TGTGCCAGCAGCCGTAGCGGGACTAGCGGGAGCCTCAATGAGCAGTTCTTC. Its protein is CASSRSGTSGSLNEQFF.

The V gene is TRBV6-5, the J gene TRBJ2-7; 7 nucleotides match TRBD1. The CDR3 runs to 14 residues. CDR1 is MNHEY, CDR2 SVGAGI, per germline. J gave up 2 bases and V 5 bases, and 6 bases lay outside the gene matches. The CDR3 DNA follows: TGTGCCAGCAGTAAAGGGACAGACCCCTACGAGCAGTACTTC. It is translated as CASSKGTDPYEQYF.

CDR3 nucleotide sequence: TGTGCCAGCAGCTTAGGGGACAGGAGTAATGATCAGCCCCAGCATTTT. The encoded protein is CASSLGDRSNDQPQHF. The V and J genes are TRBV5-8 and TRBJ1-5; 8 nucleotides line up with TRBD1. The CDR3 has 16 amino acids. CDR1 and CDR2 from the germline V gene are SGHTS and YDEGEE. V lost 2 bases and J lost 5; bases outside the gene matches: 9.

The V call is TRBV5-1, the J call TRBJ2-3; 7 bases map to TRBD2. This CDR3 is built from 16 residues. Germline CDR1 SGHRS, CDR2 YFSETQ. V shed 4 bases, J shed 7 bases, and the junction held 15 bases outside the gene matches. CDR3 in DNA: TGCGCCAGCAGCCACCCGGGGCGGGGGTCCGAGAATACGCAGTATTTT. Translated: CASSHPGRGSENTQYF.

V and J are TRBV9 and TRBJ2-3; the D gene is possibly TRBD1 (6 bases). Germline V gene data show CDR1 as SGDLS and CDR2 as YYNGEE. The CDR3 sequence is 13 residues long. The germline V and J ends were trimmed by 3 bases and 6 bases, with 11 bases remaining between them. CDR3 sequence (DNA): TGTGCCAGCAGCGCTACAGGGTGGGATACGCAGTATTTT. Its protein product is CASSATGWDTQYF.

This clone showed up just a few times. The CDR3 region has the DNA TGTGCCAGCAGTGAGCCCGTCTCTGCGACTGAAGCTTTCTTT. The encoded protein is CASSEPVSATEAFF. The rearrangement uses TRBV2 and TRBJ1-1; D call uncertain. Germline V lookup: CDR1 SNHLY, CDR2 FYNNEI. The CDR3 has 14 amino acids. V was shortened by 3 bases and J by 5 bases, with 13 bases between the two germline ends.

The chain employs TRBV2 and TRBJ1-5, with TRBD1 matching 7 bases. Trimming at V came to 5 bases and at J to 2 bases, leaving 3 bases not matched to a gene. Looked up from germline, CDR1 is SNHLY and CDR2 is FYNNEI. This CDR3 comprises 14 residues. CDR3 sequence (DNA): TGTGCCAGCAGTTCCACAGGGGGCAATCAGCCCCAGCATTTT. As protein: CASSSTGGNQPQHF.

The rearrangement uses TRBV11-2 and TRBJ2-7; 7 bases agree with TRBD1. V lost 10 bases, J lost 0 bases, and 6 bases stayed unmatched. Germline V gene lookup returns CDR1 SGHAT and CDR2 FQNNGV. This CDR3 has 13 residues. CDR3 loop: CATATGSSYEQYF. The CDR3, as DNA: TGTGCCACCGCGACAGGGAGCTCCTACGAGCAGTACTTC.

This chain joins TRBV2 and TRBJ2-2; 11 nucleotides align to TRBD1. Germline CDR1 is SNHLY and CDR2 is FYNNEI. This CDR3 region has 16 residues. Losses at the gene ends were 3 bases for V and 8 bases for J; bases not matched to a gene: 8. The CDR3 region has the DNA TGTGCCAGCAGTGACGGACAGGGGGCATCATCGGGGGAGCTGTTTTTT. Translation gives CASSDGQGASSGELFF.

This chain connects TRBV7-8 to TRBJ1-4; TRBD1 agrees at 7 bases. Looked up from germline, CDR1 is SGHVS and CDR2 is FQNEAQ. The CDR3 loop spans 14 amino acids. Unmatched junction bases numbered 4, after V lost 2 bases and J lost 7 bases. In DNA, the CDR3 is TGTGCCAGCAGCTTAAGGGGGCGAGGTGAAAAACTGTTTTTT. Translated, it gives CASSLRGRGEKLFF. The full variable domain, in which reference TRBV7-8 and TRBJ1-4 provide the parts outside the CDR3, is GAGVSQSPRYKVAKRGQDVALRCDPISGHVSLFWYQQALGQGPEFLTYFQNEAQLDKSGLPSDRFFAERPEGSVSTLKIQRTQQEDSAVYLCASSLRGRGEKLFFGSGTQLSVL.

The DNA for the CDR3 is TGCGCCAGCAGCCATGACAGGGGGGCTGGAAACACCATATATTTT. Its protein product is CASSHDRGAGNTIYF. The rearrangement joins TRBV4-3 to TRBJ1-3; TRBD1 matches at 9 bases. V lost 3 bases, J lost 2 bases, and 2 bases stayed unmatched. The germline CDR1 and CDR2 sequences are LGHNA and YSLEER. This CDR3 contains 15 residues.

The rearrangement links TRBV10-3 to TRBJ2-3, with D possibly matching TRBD1 (5 bases). Germline CDR1 is ENHRY and CDR2 is SYGVKD. V lost 2 bases to trimming and J lost 3 bases, with 15 bases between them. CDR3 length: 16 residues. The CDR3 protein is CAISETQGRVTDTQYF. CDR3 nucleotides: TGTGCCATCAGTGAGACCCAGGGAAGGGTTACAGATACGCAGTATTTT.

The chain employs TRBV7-9 and TRBJ1-4; possibly TRBD1 for D (5 bases). V dropped 5 bases and J dropped 6 bases, with 22 bases sitting between them. This CDR3 contains 17 residues. CDR1 is SEHNR, CDR2 FQNEAQ, per germline (reference sequence). The DNA of the CDR3 is TGTGCCAGCAGCCCCAGGACCGGGGGGACCCATGATGAAAAACTGTTTTTT. Encoded protein: CASSPRTGGTHDEKLFF.